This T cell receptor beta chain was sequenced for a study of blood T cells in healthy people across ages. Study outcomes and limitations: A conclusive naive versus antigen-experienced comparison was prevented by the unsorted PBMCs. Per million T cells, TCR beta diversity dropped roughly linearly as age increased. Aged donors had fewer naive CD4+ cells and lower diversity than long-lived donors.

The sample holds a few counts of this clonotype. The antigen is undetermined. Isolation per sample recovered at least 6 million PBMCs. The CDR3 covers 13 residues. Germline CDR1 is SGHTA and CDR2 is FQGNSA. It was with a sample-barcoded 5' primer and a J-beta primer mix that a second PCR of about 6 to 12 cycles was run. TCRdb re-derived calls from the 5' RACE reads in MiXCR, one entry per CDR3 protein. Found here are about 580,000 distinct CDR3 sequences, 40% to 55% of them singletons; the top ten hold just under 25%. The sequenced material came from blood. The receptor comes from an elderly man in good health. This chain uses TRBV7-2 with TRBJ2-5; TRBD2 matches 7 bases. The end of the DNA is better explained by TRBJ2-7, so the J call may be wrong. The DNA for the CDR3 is TGTGCCAGCAGCTTCGCGGGAGTCCACGAGCAGTACTTC. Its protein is CASSFAGVHEQYF.